These T cell receptor beta chains were read from a single sample in a study of T cell changes during pregnancy in multiple sclerosis. Some clones are missing from TCRdb's copy, which holds only in-frame ones; the method was immunoSEQ multiplex PCR. There are tens of thousands of clones in the sample; 80% to 90% occur only once, and about 1.2% lies in the top ten. Material: CD4+ T cells from peripheral blood mononuclear cells, obtained before pregnancy. The receptors were gathered from a female donor with multiple sclerosis, enrolled in a pregnancy study. Each CDR3 is given with its conserved first and last residue. A D gene is named only where the DNA matches it firmly. Not every row has a clone size; where given, it reads once, few, many or a size class.

clone size: .
V gene: TRBV5-1
J gene: TRBJ2-1
D gene: TRBD1
CDR3 DNA: TGCGCCAGCAGCGGACGGGACAGGGTAGTCAATGAGCAGTTCTTC
CDR3 protein: CASSGRDRVVNEQFF

clone size: .
V gene: TRBV29-1
J gene: TRBJ2-1
D gene: .
CDR3 DNA: TGCAGCGTTGAGGACGGGACACATGAGTTCTTC
CDR3 protein: CSVEDGTHEFF

clone size: few
V gene: TRBV5-1
J gene: TRBJ1-1
D gene: .
CDR3 DNA: TGCGCCAGCAGCAGCGGGACACCGAACACTGAAGCTTTCTTT
CDR3 protein: CASSSGTPNTEAFF

clone size: .
V gene: TRBV5-1
J gene: TRBJ2-2
D gene: .
CDR3 DNA: TGCGCCAGCAGCTGGGCTGGCGGGAAAGTCGGGGAGCTGTTTTTT
CDR3 protein: CASSWAGGKVGELFF

clone size: .
V gene: TRBV6-5
J gene: TRBJ2-2
D gene: TRBD1
CDR3 DNA: TGTGCCAGCAGGGCAGGGGGCACCGGGGAGCTGTTTTTT
CDR3 protein: CASRAGGTGELFF

clone size: .
V gene: TRBV6-5
J gene: TRBJ2-3
D gene: .
CDR3 DNA: TGTGCCAGCAGTGCCGGGGCAGATACGCAGTATTTT
CDR3 protein: CASSAGADTQYF

clone size: .
V gene: TRBV5-1
J gene: TRBJ2-7
D gene: .
CDR3 DNA: TGCGCCAGCAGCTATCAGGCCCCCTACGAGCAGTACTTC
CDR3 protein: CASSYQAPYEQYF

clone size: .
V gene: TRBV4-1
J gene: TRBJ2-1
D gene: .
CDR3 DNA: TGCGCCAGCAGCCAAGGAATTCAGGGGTTCTACAATGAGCAGTTCTTC
CDR3 protein: CASSQGIQGFYNEQFF

clone size: .
V gene: TRBV18
J gene: TRBJ2-7
D gene: .
CDR3 DNA: TGTGCCAGCTCACCAGGCAGCGGGTCTTCCTACGAGCAGTACTTC
CDR3 protein: CASSPGSGSSYEQYF

clone size: few
V gene: TRBV11-3
J gene: TRBJ2-5
D gene: TRBD1
CDR3 DNA: TGTGCCAGCAGCCGCCGACAGGGGGCTAGGGAGACCCAGTACTTC
CDR3 protein: CASSRRQGARETQYF

clone size: once
V gene: TRBV6-5
J gene: TRBJ1-1
D gene: .
CDR3 DNA: TGTGCCAGCAGTTTCGGCAGGGCTGAATTTGCTTTCTTT
CDR3 protein: CASSFGRAEFAFF

clone size: once
V gene: TRBV11-2
J gene: TRBJ2-5
D gene: TRBD1
CDR3 DNA: TGTGCCAGCAGCTTATTGAGGACAGGGAGAGAGACCCAGTACTTC
CDR3 protein: CASSLLRTGRETQYF

clone size: .
V gene: TRBV4-3
J gene: TRBJ2-7
D gene: TRBD2
CDR3 DNA: TGCGCCAGCAGCCAAGATTGGCTAGCGGGCACCTACGAGCAGTACTTC
CDR3 protein: CASSQDWLAGTYEQYF

clone size: .
V gene: TRBV5-4
J gene: TRBJ2-2
D gene: .
CDR3 DNA: TGTGCCAGCAGCTTGGCAGGGCTTGACACCGGGGAGCTGTTTTTT
CDR3 protein: CASSLAGLDTGELFF

clone size: .
V gene: TRBV11-2
J gene: TRBJ2-1
D gene: .
CDR3 DNA: TGTGCCAGCAGCTTAGGGGGGCTGAATGAGCAGTTCTTC
CDR3 protein: CASSLGGLNEQFF

clone size: many
V gene: TRBV7-9
J gene: TRBJ1-4
D gene: .
CDR3 DNA: TGTGCCAGCAGCCCGGGGGCAACTAATGAAAAACTGTTTTTT
CDR3 protein: CASSPGATNEKLFF

clone size: .
V gene: TRBV9
J gene: TRBJ1-3
D gene: .
CDR3 DNA: TGTGCCAGCAGCGAACAGGCTAGCTCTGGAAACACCATATATTTT
CDR3 protein: CASSEQASSGNTIYF

clone size: .
V gene: TRBV5-1
J gene: TRBJ2-4
D gene: .
CDR3 DNA: TGCGCCAGCAGCTTGGACGGACTAGCCAAAAACATTCAGTACTTC
CDR3 protein: CASSLDGLAKNIQYF

clone size: .
V gene: TRBV5-1
J gene: TRBJ1-2
D gene: TRBD1
CDR3 DNA: TGCGCCAGCAGCTTGATAACAGGGGATTATAACTATGGCTACACCTTC
CDR3 protein: CASSLITGDYNYGYTF

clone size: .
V gene: TRBV12-5
J gene: TRBJ2-1
D gene: .
CDR3 DNA: TGTGCTAGTGCTTGGGGGGTACTGGGGTCCTACAATGAGCAGTTCTTC
CDR3 protein: CASAWGVLGSYNEQFF

clone size: .
V gene: TRBV11-2
J gene: TRBJ1-1
D gene: TRBD1
CDR3 DNA: TGTGCCAGCAGCTCCTTGGGACAGTGGGACCAAGTAGATTCTGAAGCTTTCTTT
CDR3 protein: CASSSLGQWDQVDSEAFF

clone size: .
V gene: TRBV30
J gene: TRBJ1-5
D gene: .
CDR3 DNA: TGTGCCTGGAGTATAGGAGGGTTCAGTCAGCCCCAGCATTTT
CDR3 protein: CAWSIGGFSQPQHF

clone size: .
V gene: TRBV6-5
J gene: TRBJ2-1
D gene: .
CDR3 DNA: TGTGCCAGCACCTATCAGGGGGGTGTGGGCTATGAGCAGTTCTTC
CDR3 protein: CASTYQGGVGYEQFF

clone size: .
V gene: TRBV7-3
J gene: TRBJ2-7
D gene: TRBD1
CDR3 DNA: TGTGCCAGCAGCTTATTTGGAGACAGGGTTTCCTACGAGCAGTACTTC
CDR3 protein: CASSLFGDRVSYEQYF

clone size: .
V gene: TRBV28
J gene: TRBJ2-6
D gene: .
CDR3 DNA: TGTGCCAGCAGTTTAGAAGTTTGGGGCAGCTCTGGGGCCAACGTCCTGACTTTC
CDR3 protein: CASSLEVWGSSGANVLTF

clone size: .
V gene: TRBV20-1
J gene: TRBJ2-1
D gene: .
CDR3 DNA: TGCAGTACAAATGGTCATGAGCAGTTCTTC
CDR3 protein: CSTNGHEQFF

clone size: few
V gene: TRBV2
J gene: TRBJ2-5
D gene: .
CDR3 DNA: TGTGCCAGCAGTGAAAGAGGGCAGCCTCAAGAGACCCAGTACTTC
CDR3 protein: CASSERGQPQETQYF

clone size: few
V gene: TRBV28
J gene: TRBJ2-1
D gene: TRBD1
CDR3 DNA: TGTGCCAGCAGACGGACAGGGTATGAGCAGTTCTTC
CDR3 protein: CASRRTGYEQFF

clone size: .
V gene: TRBV9
J gene: TRBJ2-3
D gene: .
CDR3 DNA: TGTGCCAGCAGCGTAGTTGCGAGCACAGATACGCAGTATTTT
CDR3 protein: CASSVVASTDTQYF

clone size: .
V gene: TRBV7-2
J gene: TRBJ2-1
D gene: TRBD2
CDR3 DNA: TGTGCCAGCAGCCCCGGACTAGCGGGAGTTTATGAGCAGTTCTTC
CDR3 protein: CASSPGLAGVYEQFF

clone size: .
V gene: TRBV5-5
J gene: TRBJ2-1
D gene: TRBD2
CDR3 DNA: TGTGCCAGCAGCACGGGGACTAGCGGGAAACTTTATGAGCAGTTCTTC
CDR3 protein: CASSTGTSGKLYEQFF

clone size: .
V gene: TRBV7-9
J gene: TRBJ1-4
D gene: .
CDR3 DNA: TGTGCCAGCAGCCCGGGGAGGTCGAGCGAAAAACTGTTTTTT
CDR3 protein: CASSPGRSSEKLFF

clone size: .
V gene: TRBV14
J gene: TRBJ2-5
D gene: .
CDR3 DNA: TGTGCCAGCAGCCAAGATATAGTCGGGACCCAGTACTTC
CDR3 protein: CASSQDIVGTQYF

clone size: .
V gene: TRBV2
J gene: TRBJ1-2
D gene: .
CDR3 DNA: TGTGCCAGCAACCCATCCCAAATAGGGGAAGGCTACACCTTC
CDR3 protein: CASNPSQIGEGYTF

clone size: few
V gene: TRBV19
J gene: TRBJ1-1
D gene: .
CDR3 DNA: TGTGCCAGTAGTACAACGGAGGGGGAAGCTTTCTTT
CDR3 protein: CASSTTEGEAFF

clone size: few
V gene: TRBV7-3
J gene: TRBJ2-2
D gene: .
CDR3 DNA: TGTGCCAGCAGCTTAGGGGCCCTCACCGGGGAGCTGTTTTTT
CDR3 protein: CASSLGALTGELFF

clone size: once
V gene: TRBV19
J gene: TRBJ2-1
D gene: TRBD1
CDR3 DNA: TGTGCCAGTAACGACAGGGTAGGTGAGCAGTTCTTC
CDR3 protein: CASNDRVGEQFF

clone size: .
V gene: TRBV30
J gene: TRBJ2-2
D gene: TRBD1
CDR3 DNA: TGTGCCTGGAATGCTGGCAGGGGGTACACCGGGGAGCTGTTTTTT
CDR3 protein: CAWNAGRGYTGELFF

clone size: .
V gene: TRBV10-3
J gene: TRBJ2-5
D gene: .
CDR3 DNA: TGTGCCACCAGCAGGGGAAATGTAGAAGAGACCCAGTACTTC
CDR3 protein: CATSRGNVEETQYF

clone size: .
V gene: TRBV5-1
J gene: TRBJ2-1
D gene: TRBD2
CDR3 DNA: TGCGCCAGCAGCTTAGCGGGAGGTTCCAATGAGCAGTTCTTC
CDR3 protein: CASSLAGGSNEQFF

clone size: .
V gene: TRBV9
J gene: TRBJ2-7
D gene: TRBD1
CDR3 DNA: TGTGCCAGCAGCGTAGCGTCCGGACAGGGTGTATCCTACGAGCAGTACTTC
CDR3 protein: CASSVASGQGVSYEQYF

clone size: .
V gene: TRBV28
J gene: TRBJ1-2
D gene: TRBD1
CDR3 DNA: TGTGCCAGCAGTTCGGGACAGGCGCGGGAGGGCTACACCTTC
CDR3 protein: CASSSGQAREGYTF

clone size: .
V gene: TRBV28
J gene: TRBJ2-4
D gene: TRBD1
CDR3 DNA: TGTGCCAGCAGTCCCAGGACAGGGAGAAGTGGAGGGATTCAGTACTTC
CDR3 protein: CASSPRTGRSGGIQYF

clone size: .
V gene: TRBV4-2
J gene: TRBJ2-5
D gene: TRBD2
CDR3 DNA: TGTGCCAGCAGCCAGGGACTAGCGGTGAAAGAGACCCAGTACTTC
CDR3 protein: CASSQGLAVKETQYF

clone size: .
V gene: TRBV2
J gene: TRBJ1-1
D gene: .
CDR3 DNA: TGTGCCAGCACGAGGGAATATCGGGCTTTCTTT
CDR3 protein: CASTREYRAFF

clone size: .
V gene: TRBV28
J gene: TRBJ2-5
D gene: .
CDR3 DNA: TGTGCCAGCTCGGGTACCCCACAAGAGACCCAGTACTTC
CDR3 protein: CASSGTPQETQYF

clone size: .
V gene: TRBV6-6
J gene: TRBJ2-3
D gene: .
CDR3 DNA: TGTGCCAGCAGAGACCCGGACAGTTTTGGTACAGATACGCAGTATTTT
CDR3 protein: CASRDPDSFGTDTQYF

clone size: .
V gene: TRBV28
J gene: TRBJ1-3
D gene: TRBD1
CDR3 DNA: TGTGCCAGCAGTTTAACGACAGGGGGAAACACCATATATTTT
CDR3 protein: CASSLTTGGNTIYF

clone size: .
V gene: TRBV18
J gene: TRBJ1-3
D gene: TRBD1
CDR3 DNA: TGTGCCAGCTCACCTCCCGGGACAGGGCTCTCTGGAAACACCATATATTTT
CDR3 protein: CASSPPGTGLSGNTIYF

clone size: .
V gene: TRBV28
J gene: TRBJ2-1
D gene: TRBD2
CDR3 DNA: TGTGCCAGCAGCCAGGGGACTAGCGGGAGGGCGCGGTACAATGAGCAGTTCTTC
CDR3 protein: CASSQGTSGRARYNEQFF

clone size: .
V gene: TRBV7-2
J gene: TRBJ1-1
D gene: TRBD1
CDR3 DNA: TGTGCCAGCAGCCGTGAGACAGGGGACCCTGAAGCTTTCTTT
CDR3 protein: CASSRETGDPEAFF